The 21 T cell receptor beta chains below all came from one sample that was sequenced in a study of T-cell reconstitution after alpha-beta-depleted transplantation in children (dated by TCRdb to 2016 to 2018). The meaning of the sample's treatment or condition label: allogeneic hematopoietic cell transplantation with graft depleted of TCRalphabeta T cells and CD19 B cells. Libraries were made using PCR. For sequencing, an Illumina HiSeq 2500 was employed. TCR libraries were prepared with molecular barcoding, using unique molecular identifiers to normalize TCRbeta repertoire quantification. TCRdb redid the processing of the public reads, applying fastp at Q25 and MiXCR, and retained in-frame beta chains. CDR3 protein sequences are deduplicated, and each keeps its most common genes and DNA. For this sample the table gives just over 950,000 distinct CDR3 sequences, of which roughly 31% were detected only once. The ten most abundant clones make up over 25% of the sample.

The input for sequencing was PBMCs, mostly from graft donor cells, taken 360 days after TCRalphabeta/CD19-depleted stem cell transplant. The receptors stem from a boy less than two years old who had a stem cell transplant for SCID, so the T cells may come from the graft donor.

The rearrangement joins TRBV5-1 to TRBJ1-2; tentatively, D is TRBD1 (5 bases). Per germline, CDR1 SGHRS and CDR2 YFSETQ. CDR3 size: 12 residues. The V end was cut by 3 bases, the J end by 8 bases, with 11 bases between. The CDR3 coding sequence is TGCGCCAGCAGCTCCGGGACCACCGGCTACACCTTC. Translated: CASSSGTTGYTF.

This clonotype was counted between two and nine times. This chain connects TRBV5-1 to TRBJ2-2, with 14 bases lining up with TRBD2. Germline CDR1 is SGHRS and CDR2 is YFSETQ. This CDR3 is 17 amino acids long. V lost 5 bases to trimming and J lost 4 bases; unmatched junction nucleotides: 7. The CDR3 sequence: CASRKTSGGAGTGELFF. The CDR3 coding sequence is TGCGCCAGCAGGAAGACTAGCGGGGGGGCCGGCACCGGGGAGCTGTTTTTT.

The V and J genes are TRBV5-1 and TRBJ2-1, with 10 positions matching TRBD2. This CDR3 comprises 15 residues. The J segment lost 8 bases and the V segment lost 0 bases, leaving 5 bases of the junction unmatched. Germline V gives CDR1 SGHRS, CDR2 YFSETQ. The CDR3 coding sequence is TGCGCCAGCAGCTTGGCTCAGCGGGGGGGCTATGAGCAGTTCTTC. This sequence encodes CASSLAQRGGYEQFF.

As DNA, the CDR3 is TGTGCCAGCAGTGGCGACAGGTTGTCTGGAAACACCATATATTTT. Its translation: CASSGDRLSGNTIYF. This rearrangement joins TRBV2 to TRBJ1-3, with D perhaps matching TRBD1 (6 bases). The CDR3 spans 15 residues. Between the trimmed V and J ends, which lost 4 bases and 1 base, there was a span of 11 bases. Germline loops: CDR1 SNHLY, CDR2 FYNNEI.

The chain links TRBV4-2 to TRBJ2-5; tentative D call: TRBD2 (6 bases). The CDR3 length is 15 residues. V gave up 4 bases and J gave up 3 bases, with 15 bases separating them. Germline CDR1 reads LGHNA; CDR2 reads YNFKEQ. The CDR3 sequence is CASSPSRTTEETQYF. The CDR3 DNA follows: TGTGCCAGCAGCCCGTCCCGGACTACCGAAGAGACCCAGTACTTC.

This clonotype has only a few counts. This chain joins TRBV5-1 and TRBJ2-3; 8 nucleotides match TRBD1. Germline CDR1 SGHRS, CDR2 YFSETQ. The length of the CDR3 is 16 residues. J lost 0 bases, V lost 1 base, and 4 bases had no gene match. CDR3 DNA sequence: TGCGCCAGCAGCTTGCTCGGACAGGGAAGCACAGATACGCAGTATTTT. It translates to CASSLLGQGSTDTQYF.

This clonotype showed up many times. The chain employs TRBV4-1 and TRBJ1-1, with 8 positions matching TRBD1. Germline values: CDR1 MGHRA, CDR2 YSYEKL. This CDR3 has 15 amino acids. J lost 0 bases, V lost 5 bases, and 5 bases had no gene match. The DNA of the CDR3 is TGCGCCAGCAGCGTGGACAGGGTGATGAACACTGAAGCTTTCTTT. Translating gives CASSVDRVMNTEAFF.

The chain links TRBV12-3 or TRBV12-4 to TRBJ2-2; TRBD2 matches at 7 bases. The CDR3 sequence is 17 residues long. With 0 bases clipped from V and 1 base from J, the junction kept 5 bases outside the gene matches. The CDR3 nucleotides read TGTGCCAGCAGTTTAGCGCTCGGCGGGGGGAACACCGGGGAGCTGTTTTTT. This encodes CASSLALGGGNTGELFF.

In its sample, this clonotype was seen a few times. V is TRBV27 and J is TRBJ2-1; 9 bases fit TRBD2. The CDR3 extends over 15 amino acids. Germline V lookup: CDR1 MNHEY, CDR2 SMNVEV (reference sequence). Trimming cost V 0 bases and J 14 bases; bases outside gene matches: 11. The chain's CDR3 is CASSLSRVAGDYEFF. Written as DNA, the CDR3 is TGTGCCAGCAGTTTATCTCGGGTAGCGGGGGATTACGAGTTCTTC.

This clonotype has just a few counts. The J gene is TRBJ2-5, the V gene TRBV5-1; D gene unclear. CDR1 and CDR2 (germline): SGHRS, YFSETQ. V lost 0 bases, J lost 6 bases, and 12 bases lay in between. The CDR3 runs 14 residues. CDR3 nucleotide sequence: TGCGCCAGCAGCTTGGTGGGCGCCGCGAAGACCCAGTACTTC. Its protein is CASSLVGAAKTQYF. The full variable domain, in which reference TRBV5-1 and TRBJ2-5 provide the parts outside the CDR3, is KAGVTQTPRYLIKTRGQQVTLSCSPISGHRSVSWYQQTPGQGLQFLFEYFSETQRNKGNFPGRFSGRQFSNSRSEMNVSTLELGDSALYLCASSLVGAAKTQYFGPGTRLLVL.

This clonotype was seen a handful of times. This sequence joins TRBV10-3 and TRBJ2-1, with 9 positions matching TRBD2. There are 16 residues in the CDR3. Germline assignment: CDR1 ENHRY and CDR2 SYGVKD. V lost 3 bases and J lost 2; bases outside the gene matches: 5. Written as DNA, the CDR3 is TGTGCCATCAGTGATTCCAAGCGGGGGGCCTACAATGAGCAGTTCTTC. It encodes CAISDSKRGAYNEQFF.

This chain uses TRBV6-5 with TRBJ2-2, with D possibly being TRBD1 (5 bases). The ends were cut back, 2 bases at V and 3 bases at J, with 13 bases in the middle. In germline, CDR1 is MNHEY, CDR2 SVGAGI. The CDR3 contains 16 residues. CDR3 loop: CASSYGAKGDTGELFF. DNA of the CDR3: TGTGCCAGCAGTTACGGGGCGAAAGGGGACACCGGGGAGCTGTTTTTT.

This clonotype has a handful of counts. The chain recombines TRBV4-2 with TRBJ2-7; TRBD1 might be the D (6 bases). V was cut by 2 bases and J by 2 bases, with 19 bases left in between. CDR1 and CDR2 (germline): LGHNA, YNFKEQ. CDR3 length: 17 residues. This CDR3 reads CASSQLLRGIKPYEQYF. The CDR3, as DNA: TGTGCCAGCAGCCAACTCCTCAGGGGCATAAAGCCCTACGAGCAGTACTTC.

The rearrangement joins TRBV12-2 to TRBJ2-3; the D segment call TRBD2 is taken from the table without a DNA check. TRBV12-2 is designated a pseudogene. There are 20 residues in the CDR3. This CDR3 is CASRLALGPRTSGVGDTQYF. In nucleotides, the CDR3 is TGTGCAAGTCGCTTAGCCCTTGGTCCCCGCACTAGCGGGGTTGGAGATACGCAGTATTTT.

A few counts support this clonotype. This chain links TRBV15 with TRBJ2-5; unclear D gene. The CDR3 covers 17 residues. The ends were cut back, 1 base at V and 3 bases at J, with 18 bases in the middle. The germline V gene encodes CDR1 LNHNV and CDR2 YYDKDF (reference sequence). This chain's CDR3 is CATSRVPLTDWKETQYF. In nucleotides, the CDR3 is TGTGCCACCAGCAGAGTTCCCCTTACTGACTGGAAAGAGACCCAGTACTTC. Drawing the rest from reference TRBV15 and TRBJ2-5, the complete variable domain is DAMVIQNPRYQVTQFGKPVTLSCSQTLNHNVMYWYQQKSSQAPKLLFHYYDKDFNNEADTPDNFQSRRPNTSFCFLDIRSPGLGDTAMYLCATSRVPLTDWKETQYFGPGTRLLVL.

This clonotype was seen only a few times. The V and J genes are TRBV9 and TRBJ2-1, with D possibly TRBD1 on 6 matching bases. The length of the CDR3 is 14 residues. Germline-derived CDR1 and CDR2 are SGDLS and YYNGEE. V gave up 4 bases and J gave up 9 bases, with 17 bases separating them. The DNA of the CDR3 is TGTGCCAGCAGCCCAGGGGCGGTTGTTGGTGAGCAGTTCTTC. Translation gives CASSPGAVVGEQFF.

J is TRBJ1-5 and V is TRBV12-3 or TRBV12-4; D perhaps matches TRBD1 (6 bases). Trimming took 5 bases from V and 0 from J, leaving 20 bases between them. The CDR3 spans 18 residues. The DNA for the CDR3 is TGTGCCAGCAGTCGGGGGGACACGCTAGGGTATAGCAATCAGCCCCAGCATTTT. Translating it yields CASSRGDTLGYSNQPQHF.

This rearrangement joins TRBV6-2 or TRBV6-3 to TRBJ2-2; 7 nucleotides line up with TRBD1. The CDR3 runs 14 residues. Germline CDR1 is MNHEY and CDR2 is SVGEGT. CDR3 nucleotide sequence: TGTGCTGCCCAACAGGGGTATAACACCGGGGAGCTGTTTTTT. Its translation is CAAQQGYNTGELFF.

The chain employs TRBV12-3 or TRBV12-4 and TRBJ1-2; 10 positions match TRBD1. J lost 4 bases, V lost 4 bases, and 6 bases had no gene match. CDR3 length: 15 amino acids. The CDR3 coding sequence is TGTGCCAGCAGTTCCGACAGGGGGCGCGGCTATGGCTACACCTTC. Translation gives CASSSDRGRGYGYTF.

V and J are TRBV29-1 and TRBJ2-1, with D tentatively TRBD2 (5 bases). Germline loops: CDR1 SQVTM, CDR2 ANQGSEA. The CDR3 has 13 residues. Trimming shortened V by 2 bases and J by 7 bases, and 12 bases separated the two germline ends. Written as DNA, the CDR3 is TGCAGCGTTGAAAGAGCGGAGCAGAATGAGCAGTTCTTC. It specifies CSVERAEQNEQFF.

The rearrangement uses TRBV20-1 and TRBJ2-4; D not certain. The germline gives CDR1 DFQATT, CDR2 SNEGSKA (reference sequence). The CDR3 runs to 15 residues. V was pared by 1 base and J by 0 bases, with 10 bases between. The CDR3 nucleotides are TGCAGTGCTAGAGGACGGCTCCTAGCCAAAAACATTCAGTACTTC. Protein product: CSARGRLLAKNIQYF.